The present T cell receptor (beta chain) was sequenced within a study of PD-1 blockade in mismatch repair-deficient tumors. The CDR3 contains 16 residues. V shed 0 bases, J shed 3 bases, and the junction held 5 bases outside the gene matches. CDR1 is LNHNV, CDR2 YYDKDF, per germline (reference sequence). Here immunoSEQ multiplex PCR was the method, and the copy in TCRdb shows in-frame clones only, minus some. Among about 68,000 clones listed, approximately 80% were seen once. The specimen was peripheral blood, collected 2 weeks after starting pembrolizumab. The receptor was isolated from an adult with mismatch repair-deficient cancer. The chain recombines TRBV15 with TRBJ2-7, with TRBD2 matching 10 bases. The CDR3 bases are TGTGCCACCAGCAGAGATAGGCCTAGCGGGAGCTACGAGCAGTACTTC. It yields the protein CATSRDRPSGSYEQYF.